Listed here is a single T cell receptor beta chain. The antigen is not known. This CDR3 contains 15 residues. The germline V gene has CDR1 SGHRS and CDR2 YFSETQ. Trimming stripped 5 bases from V and 0 bases from J, with 12 bases between. Construction of the TCR beta libraries employed iRepertoire HTBI primers in conjunction with Arm-PCR of CDR3 regions. TCRdb passed the multiplex PCR reads through MiXCR, listing each CDR3 protein once. The table lists 400,000 or so distinct CDR3 sequences, 20% to 25% of them singletons. The time point denotes: persistent/refractory GD, antithyroid drugs over 5 years with positive TRAb. PBMCs provided the RNA from which the TCR library was made. From an endocrinology department in Xi'an, China, came the patients. The data belong to a study of regulatory T cells in long-lasting Graves disease. Study outcomes and limitations: Reduced TCR diversity was observed in persistent Graves' patients versus newly diagnosed patients.

This sequence joins TRBV5-1 and TRBJ1-3, with D possibly TRBD1 on 6 matching bases. The TCR sequence derives from a female donor with Graves disease. The source material was peripheral blood mononuclear cells (PBMCs), sampled when the disease was refractory, from a patient treated with antithyroid drugs. CDR3: CASSGRGDSGNTIYF. CDR3 coding DNA: TGCGCCAGCAGTGGCAGGGGTGACTCTGGAAACACCATATATTTT.